Below, one TCR beta chain is given with its context. This entry comes from a study of beta chain features in type 1 diabetes. V was shortened by 6 bases and J by 4 bases, with 12 bases between the two germline ends. CDR1 SQVTM and CDR2 ANQGSEA come from the germline V gene. The CDR3 runs to 12 residues. The entirety of the isolated RNA underwent reverse transcription, so expressed TCRB transcripts were sequenced. Clones were sequenced by immunoSEQ multiplex PCR, and TCRdb holds only the in-frame ones, with some missing. Of under 450,000 clones detected, about 14% appear once; the ten largest clones hold about 0.02%.

This receptor was identified in a woman younger than 30 in good health. The gene calls are TRBV29-1 and TRBJ1-1; no firm D call. Input material: naive CD4+ T cells from blood. CDR3 DNA: TGCAGCGTCCTTATTCCGAGCACTGAAGCTTTCTTT. Its protein product is CSVLIPSTEAFF.